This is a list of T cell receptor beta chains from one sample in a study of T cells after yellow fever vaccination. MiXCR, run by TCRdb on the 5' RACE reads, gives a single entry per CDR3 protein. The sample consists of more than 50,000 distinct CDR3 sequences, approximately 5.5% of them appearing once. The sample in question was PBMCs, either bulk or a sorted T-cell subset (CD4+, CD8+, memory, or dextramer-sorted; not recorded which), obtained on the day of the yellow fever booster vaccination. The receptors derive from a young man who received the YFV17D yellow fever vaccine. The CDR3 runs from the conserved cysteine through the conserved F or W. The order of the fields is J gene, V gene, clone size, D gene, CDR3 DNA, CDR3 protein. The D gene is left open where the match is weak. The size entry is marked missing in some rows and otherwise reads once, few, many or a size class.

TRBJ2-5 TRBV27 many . TGTGCCAGCAGGGGACTGATGCAAGAGACCCAGTACTTC CASRGLMQETQYF
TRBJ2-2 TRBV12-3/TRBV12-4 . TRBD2 TGTGCCAGCAGCTCAACTAGCGGGGGACACACCGGGGAGCTGTTTTTT CASSSTSGGHTGELFF
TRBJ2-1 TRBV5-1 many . TGCGCCAGCGTTCTAGTCGGCGGTAATGGGGAGCAGTTCTTC CASVLVGGNGEQFF
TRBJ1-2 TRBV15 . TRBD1 TGTGCCACCAGCAACCTAAGGGGGCAGGATGGCTACACCTTC CATSNLRGQDGYTF
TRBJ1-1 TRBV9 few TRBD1 TGTGCCAGCGGCGCAACAGGGGCGAACACTGAAGCTTTCTTT CASGATGANTEAFF
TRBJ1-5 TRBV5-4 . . TGTGCCAGCAGCTTAGGACGGGTCAAGAGCCCCCAGCATTTT CASSLGRVKSPQHF
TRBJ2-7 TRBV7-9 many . TGTGCCAGCAGCTCGCGTAAGTACGCCTACGAGCAGTACTTC CASSSRKYAYEQYF
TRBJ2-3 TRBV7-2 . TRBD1 TGTGCCAGCAGCCCTGGGACAGGGGGCAGGGGCACAGATACGCAGTATTTT CASSPGTGGRGTDTQYF
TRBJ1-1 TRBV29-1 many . TGCAGCGTTACCCAAGGTACAGTTGGGTATTGGACCACTGAAGCTTTCTTT CSVTQGTVGYWTTEAFF
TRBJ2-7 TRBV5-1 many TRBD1 TGCGCCAGCAGTCGGGACAGGGCCTACGAGCAGTACTTC CASSRDRAYEQYF
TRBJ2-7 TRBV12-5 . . TGTGCTAGTGGTTTAGACATCCCCTCTGCCGAGCAGTACTTC CASGLDIPSAEQYF
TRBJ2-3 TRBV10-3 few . TGTGCCATCAGATTACAGGGAGCCACAGATACGCAGTATTTT CAIRLQGATDTQYF
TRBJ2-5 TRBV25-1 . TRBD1 TGTGCCAGCAGTGAAACAGGGGGCTGGGAGACCCAGTACTTC CASSETGGWETQYF
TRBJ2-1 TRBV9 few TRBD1 TGTGCCAGTGGACAGGGATTTTTTTATGAGCAGTTCTTC CASGQGFFYEQFF
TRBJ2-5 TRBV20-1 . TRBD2 TGCAGTGCTAGAGACCTAGCGGGGGGCCAAGAGACCCAGTACTTC CSARDLAGGQETQYF
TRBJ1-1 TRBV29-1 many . TGCAGCGTTGAGGTTGGCACTGAAGCTTTCTTT CSVEVGTEAFF
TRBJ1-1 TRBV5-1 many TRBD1 TGCGCCAGCAGCTTGCAGGGGGTTGAAGCTTTCTTT CASSLQGVEAFF
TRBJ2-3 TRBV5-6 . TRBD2 TGTGCCAGCAGCCCGGACTTAGGGGCGGGGGGCACAGATACGCAGTATTTT CASSPDLGAGGTDTQYF
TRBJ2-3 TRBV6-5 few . TGTGCCAGCAGTTACGGCGGCAGGGGCACAGATACGCAGTATTTT CASSYGGRGTDTQYF
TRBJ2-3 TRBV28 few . TGTGCCAGCAGCACCCCGGGGGCAGATACGCAGTATTTT CASSTPGADTQYF
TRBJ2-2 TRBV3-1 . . TGTGCCAGCAGCAAAATGGCAGGGGTCACCGGGGAGCTGTTTTTT CASSKMAGVTGELFF
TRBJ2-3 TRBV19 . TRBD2 TGTGCCAGTGCTAGCGGGGGGTTGTCGGATACGCAGTATTTT CASASGGLSDTQYF
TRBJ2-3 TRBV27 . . TGTGCCAGCCGCCAGGAGGGGGGCTGGACAGATACGCAGTATTTT CASRQEGGWTDTQYF
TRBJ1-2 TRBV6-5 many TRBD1 TGTGCCAGCAGTCGGGACAGGGGGTTTTATGGCTACACCTTC CASSRDRGFYGYTF
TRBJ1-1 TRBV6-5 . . TGTGCCAGCAGTTATGGGCAACATACTGAAGCTTTCTTT CASSYGQHTEAFF
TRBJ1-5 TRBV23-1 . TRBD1 TGCGCCAGCAGACGACAGGGCGTCAATCAGCCCCAGCATTTT CASRRQGVNQPQHF
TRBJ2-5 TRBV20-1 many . TGCAGTGCCCCTGGCGGCTATCACCAAGAGACCCAGTACTTC CSAPGGYHQETQYF
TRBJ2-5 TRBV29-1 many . TGCAGCGTTGACTGGGGGGCCGAAGAGACCCAGTACTTC CSVDWGAEETQYF
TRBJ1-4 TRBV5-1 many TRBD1 TGCGCCAGCAGGGACAGGGTCTATGAAAAACTGTTTTTT CASRDRVYEKLFF
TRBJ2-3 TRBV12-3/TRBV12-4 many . TGTGCCAGCAGGGGGACTGTTAGCACAGATACGCAGTATTTT CASRGTVSTDTQYF
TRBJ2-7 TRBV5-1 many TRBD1 TGCGCCAGCAGCGACGGACAGGAGCTCTACGAGCAGTACTTC CASSDGQELYEQYF
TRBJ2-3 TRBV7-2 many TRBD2 TGTGCCAGCAGCCCCCGACTAGCGGGGGGAGGCACAGATACGCAGTATTTT CASSPRLAGGGTDTQYF
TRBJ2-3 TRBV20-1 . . TGCAGTGCCGTTGTGGGGGGCCGCGGAGATACGCAGTATTTT CSAVVGGRGDTQYF
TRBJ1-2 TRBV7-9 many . TGTGCCAGCGTCCGGGATACCCATGGCTACACCTTC CASVRDTHGYTF
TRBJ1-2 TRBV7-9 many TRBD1 TGTGCCAGCAGCTCAAGGACAGGGTTCTCAGTTAACTATGGCTACACCTTC CASSSRTGFSVNYGYTF
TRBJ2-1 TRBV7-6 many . TGTGCCAGCAGCTTAGCGGGCCAGCCATACAATGAGCAGTTCTTC CASSLAGQPYNEQFF
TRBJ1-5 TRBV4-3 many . TGCGCCAGCAGCCAAGGGGTCCTCAATCAGCCCCAGCATTTT CASSQGVLNQPQHF
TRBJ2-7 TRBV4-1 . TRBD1 TGCGCCAGCAGCCAAGACCCGGGGACAGGTACCTACGAGCAGTACTTC CASSQDPGTGTYEQYF
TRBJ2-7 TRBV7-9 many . TGTGCCAGCAGCTTAGGTACATTCGACGAGCAGTACTTC CASSLGTFDEQYF
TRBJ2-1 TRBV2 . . TGTGCCAGCAGTGGTGTCGGGGCGGGGACCTCCTACAATGAGCAGTTCTTC CASSGVGAGTSYNEQFF
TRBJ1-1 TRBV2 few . TGTGCCAGCAGAGAACAGGGTGGTAAAACTGAAGCTTTCTTT CASREQGGKTEAFF
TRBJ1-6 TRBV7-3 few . TGTGCCAGCAGCTCCCAGCGTGGTCCGAAGGTCCCCGATTCACCCCTCCACTTT CASSSQRGPKVPDSPLHF
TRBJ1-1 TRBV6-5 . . TGTGCCAGCAGTTACTCGATGGGATCCCGAGGGAACACTGAAGCTTTCTTT CASSYSMGSRGNTEAFF
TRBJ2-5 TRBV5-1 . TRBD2 TGCGCCAGCAGCTTGGTTCCCCGACTAGCGGGGGTCATGGAGGAGACCCAGTACTTC CASSLVPRLAGVMEETQYF
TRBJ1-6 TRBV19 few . TGTGCCAGTAGTGCGACAAATTCACCCCTCCACTTT CASSATNSPLHF
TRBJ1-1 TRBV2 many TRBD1 TGTGCCAGCAGTGTACAGGGGGAGAACACTGAAGCTTTCTTT CASSVQGENTEAFF
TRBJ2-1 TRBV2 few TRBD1 TGTGCCAGCAGTGCGAGGACAGGGGGCAATGAGCAGTTCTTC CASSARTGGNEQFF
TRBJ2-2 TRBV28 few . TGTGCCAGCAACGTCGACAGGACGAGAACCGGGGAGCTGTTTTTT CASNVDRTRTGELFF
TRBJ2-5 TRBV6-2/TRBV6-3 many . TGTGCCAGCAGTTACTCAGTCCCTGAGACCCAGTACTTC CASSYSVPETQYF
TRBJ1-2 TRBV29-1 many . TGCAGCGTTGAAAAGGGGGAGGGCTATGGCTACACCTTC CSVEKGEGYGYTF
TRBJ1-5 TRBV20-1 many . TGCAGTCAAGGACAGATACATAGCAATCAGCCCCAGCATTTT CSQGQIHSNQPQHF
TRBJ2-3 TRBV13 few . TGTGCCAGCAGCTTAGGCGGGGGCGGAACAGATACGCAGTATTTT CASSLGGGGTDTQYF
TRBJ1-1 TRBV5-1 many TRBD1 TGCGCCAGCTCCCGAGGAAACCGACAGGGGAACACTGAAGCTTTCTTT CASSRGNRQGNTEAFF
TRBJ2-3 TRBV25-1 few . TGTGCCAGCAGCCCCTTAGCCCGGGATACGCAGTATTTT CASSPLARDTQYF
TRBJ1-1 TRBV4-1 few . TGCGCCAGCAGCCAACGGGTGGCCGCCGAGGGAGCTTTCTTT CASSQRVAAEGAFF